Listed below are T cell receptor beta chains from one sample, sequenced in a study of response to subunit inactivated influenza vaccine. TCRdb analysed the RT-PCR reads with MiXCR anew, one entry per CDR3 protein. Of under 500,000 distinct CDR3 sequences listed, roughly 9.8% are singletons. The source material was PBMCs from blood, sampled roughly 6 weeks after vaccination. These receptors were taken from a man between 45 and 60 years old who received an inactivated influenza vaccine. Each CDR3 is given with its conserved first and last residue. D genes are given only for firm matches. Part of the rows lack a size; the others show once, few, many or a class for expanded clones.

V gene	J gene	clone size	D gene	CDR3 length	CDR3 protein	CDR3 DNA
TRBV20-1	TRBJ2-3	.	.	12	CSARDLTDTQYF	TGCAGTGCTAGAGATCTCACAGATACGCAGTATTTT
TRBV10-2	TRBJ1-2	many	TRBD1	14	CASGSGQGNYGYTF	TGCGCCAGCGGCAGCGGACAGGGGAACTATGGCTACACCTTC
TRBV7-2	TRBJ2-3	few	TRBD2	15	CASSLAPGLADTQYF	TGTGCCAGCAGCTTAGCGCCGGGACTAGCGGATACGCAGTATTTT
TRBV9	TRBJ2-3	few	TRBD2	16	CASSGLAGTRTDTQYF	TGTGCCAGCAGTGGACTAGCGGGAACTAGAACAGATACGCAGTATTTT
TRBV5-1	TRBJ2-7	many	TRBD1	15	CASSLNSGGPYEQYF	TGCGCCAGCAGCTTGAATTCAGGGGGTCCCTACGAGCAGTACTTC
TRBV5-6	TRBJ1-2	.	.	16	CASSPLGAGIRDCYTF	TGTGCCAGCAGCCCTCTGGGGGCCGGTATTAGAGATTGCTACACCTTC
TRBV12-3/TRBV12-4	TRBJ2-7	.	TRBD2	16	CASSSGGGRGRFEQYF	TGTGCCAGCAGTTCCGGGGGTGGGCGGGGGAGATTTGAGCAGTACTTC
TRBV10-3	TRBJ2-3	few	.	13	CAIHGPYTDTQYF	TGTGCCATCCACGGGCCCTACACAGATACGCAGTATTTT
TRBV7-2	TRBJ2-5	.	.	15	CASSWGGPLVETQYF	TGTGCCAGCAGCTGGGGGGGCCCTCTGGTGGAGACCCAGTACTTC
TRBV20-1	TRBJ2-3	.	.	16	CCARDLGLASTDTQYF	TGCTGTGCTAGAGATCTAGGGCTAGCGAGCACAGATACGCAGTATTTT
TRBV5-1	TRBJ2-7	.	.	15	CASSSGPGSSYEQYF	TGCGCCAGCAGCTCAGGACCGGGGAGCTCCTACGAGCAGTACTTC
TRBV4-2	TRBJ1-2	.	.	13	CASSQDRGHGYTF	TGTGCCAGCAGCCAAGATCGTGGGCATGGCTACACCTTC
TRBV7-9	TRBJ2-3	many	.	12	CASSWGADTQYF	TGTGCCAGCAGCTGGGGAGCGGACACGCAGTATTTT
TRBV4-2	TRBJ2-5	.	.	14	CASSQDGPQGTQYF	TGTGCCAGCAGCCAAGATGGGCCTCAGGGGACCCAGTACTTC
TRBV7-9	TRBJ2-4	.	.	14	CASSLVLEGNIQYF	TGTGCCAGCAGCTTGGTTCTGGAAGGAAACATTCAGTACTTC
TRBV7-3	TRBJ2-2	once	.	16	CASSLAWTANTGELFF	TGTGCCAGCAGCTTAGCCTGGACGGCTAACACCGGGGAGCTGTTTTTT
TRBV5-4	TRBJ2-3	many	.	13	CASSFTERDTQYF	TGTGCCAGCAGCTTTACGGAACGAGATACGCAGTATTTT
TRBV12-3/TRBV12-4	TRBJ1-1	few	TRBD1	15	CASSPYRGMNTEAFF	TGTGCCAGCAGTCCGTACAGGGGTATGAACACTGAAGCTTTCTTT
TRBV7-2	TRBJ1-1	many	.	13	CASSSRGHFEAFF	TGTGCCAGCAGCTCCCGGGGGCATTTTGAAGCTTTCTTT
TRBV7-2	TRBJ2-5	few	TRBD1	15	CASSFGPGQGETQYF	TGTGCCAGCAGCTTTGGCCCGGGACAGGGAGAGACCCAGTACTTC
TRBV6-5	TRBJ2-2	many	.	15	CASSYHPGAGGELFF	TGTGCCAGCAGTTATCACCCCGGGGCGGGCGGGGAGCTGTTTTTT
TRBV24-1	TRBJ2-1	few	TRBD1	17	CATSDPNSGTVYNEQFF	TGTGCCACCAGTGACCCGAATTCCGGGACAGTCTATAATGAGCAGTTCTTC
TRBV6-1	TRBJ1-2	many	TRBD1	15	CASSNRDRGNYGYTF	TGTGCCAGCAGTAATCGGGACAGGGGCAACTATGGCTACACCTTC
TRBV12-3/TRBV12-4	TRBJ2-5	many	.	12	CASSFREETQYF	TGTGCCAGCAGTTTCAGGGAAGAGACCCAGTACTTC